This entry lists 2 T cell receptor beta chains sequenced from one sample in a study of T-cell memory formation after mild COVID-19 (dated by TCRdb to about 2021). Library preparation was by 5' RACE. Sequencer: Illumina NovaSeq 6000. Clones were called with MiXCR by TCRdb after fastp trimmed the public reads at Q25, and only in-frame beta chains were retained. Entries that share a CDR3 protein sequence are merged under the most common genes and DNA. This sample comprises about 500,000 distinct CDR3 sequences, 20% of them detected only once. The ten largest clonotypes hold roughly an eighth of the sample. Material for sequencing was PBMCs or a T cell subset sorted from them (not recorded which). Every receptor here comes from an adult woman who had mild COVID-19 (a few samples of this study predate the infection). The sample titles of this study are shuffled in the database, so cell type and time point are left out; the donor was told from shared clones.

This clonotype was detected only a few times. CDR3 in amino acids: CASSPGFGANVLTF. The CDR3 nucleotides read TGTGCCAGCAGCCCAGGGTTCGGGGCCAACGTCCTGACTTTC. The chain uses TRBV7-2 and TRBJ2-6, with D possibly matching TRBD1 (5 bases). This CDR3 is 14 amino acids long. V lost 5 bases to trimming and J lost 4 bases, with 9 bases between them. CDR1 is SGHTA, CDR2 FQGNSA, per germline.

This clonotype was observed a few times. The V gene is TRBV5-4, the J gene TRBJ2-5; D is possibly TRBD2 (5 bases). Trimming left V 0 bases short and J 9 bases short, with 15 bases between. In germline, CDR1 is SGHNT, CDR2 YYREEE (reference sequence). CDR3 length: 14 amino acids. The CDR3 coding sequence is TGTGCCAGCAGCTTGGTAATGGCCCCCGGGGCCCAGTACTTC. This gives the protein CASSLVMAPGAQYF.